The rows below give T cell receptor beta chains drawn from one sample of a study of blood T cell repertoires in COVID-19. The table came from immunoSEQ multiplex PCR; TCRdb's copy has only in-frame clones and leaves some out. The repertoire holds around 78,000 clones, with approximately 90% as singletons. The specimen sequenced was peripheral blood. The origin of the receptors is a man aged 45-60 years with active or convalescent COVID-19. Both conserved end residues are part of each CDR3. Each record gives: D gene, V gene, clone size, J gene, CDR3 DNA, CDR3 protein. D genes are given only for firm matches. Where a row states a size, it is once, few, many or the class of an expanded clone; other rows omit it.

TRBD2	TRBV7-2	few	TRBJ2-7	TGTGCCAGCAGCTTAAGCGGGGGGGAAACCTACGAGCAGTACTTC	CASSLSGGETYEQYF
.	TRBV28	.	TRBJ1-3	TGTGCCAGCAGTTTATCCGACGATGGGGAGCCTGGAAACACCATATATTTT	CASSLSDDGEPGNTIYF
TRBD1	TRBV2	.	TRBJ2-7	TGTGCCAGCAGCCCCGGGACAGGGGCTTTGGGGGAGCAGTACTTC	CASSPGTGALGEQYF
TRBD1	TRBV9	.	TRBJ1-6	TGTGCCAGCAGCGTGATGACAGGGCTAGATTCACCCCTCCACTTT	CASSVMTGLDSPLHF
TRBD2	TRBV27	.	TRBJ2-5	TGTGCCACAAAGAGTTGGGGGGAGGGCCGCGAGACCCAGTACTTC	CATKSWGEGRETQYF
.	TRBV9	once	TRBJ1-3	TGTGCCAGCAGCGTAAGTGGGCCTGGAAACACCATATATTTT	CASSVSGPGNTIYF
TRBD2	TRBV2	once	TRBJ2-7	TGTGCCAGCAGGCCGTCCCGACTAGCGGGCCCCTACGAGCAGTACTTC	CASRPSRLAGPYEQYF
TRBD2	TRBV11-2	.	TRBJ2-7	TGTGCCAGCAGCTTAGACTCAGGACTAGCGGGAGATGCGTCAGCCGAGCAGTACTTC	CASSLDSGLAGDASAEQYF
TRBD1	TRBV29-1	.	TRBJ2-7	TGCAGCGTTGATTCGGGACAGGGGTTCGAGCAGTACTTC	CSVDSGQGFEQYF
TRBD2	TRBV7-2	.	TRBJ2-5	TGTGCCAGCAGCTTAGGAGCGGGGAGGGAGACCCAGTACTTC	CASSLGAGRETQYF
.	TRBV6-5	.	TRBJ2-2	TGTGCCAGCAGTCCCGAGTGGACCGGGGAGCTGTTTTTT	CASSPEWTGELFF
TRBD2	TRBV18	.	TRBJ2-1	TGTGCCAGCTCACCGCAACCTAGCGGGAGTTACAATGAGCAGTTCTTC	CASSPQPSGSYNEQFF
.	TRBV7-2	once	TRBJ2-7	TGTGCCAGCAGCCCCCTCCCTCCCTACGAGCAGTACTTC	CASSPLPPYEQYF
.	TRBV14	.	TRBJ1-1	TGTGCCAGCAGCCAAGATCTCGGCGGTAGGAAGGAAGCTTTCTTT	CASSQDLGGRKEAFF
.	TRBV10-2	.	TRBJ1-2	TGCGCCAGCAGTGGCGGGACGGGGCGGGTTAACTATGGCTACACCTTC	CASSGGTGRVNYGYTF
TRBD2	TRBV30	few	TRBJ2-1	TGTGCCTGGGCTAGCGGGGGAACAAATGAGCAGTTCTTC	CAWASGGTNEQFF
TRBD2	TRBV18	.	TRBJ2-3	TGTGCCAGCTCACCACGGGCTGCGGGGGGTGGCACAGATACGCAGTATTTT	CASSPRAAGGGTDTQYF
.	TRBV5-6	.	TRBJ1-6	TGTGCCAGCAGCTTGGTTGGGGCTACCAATTCACCCCTCCACTTT	CASSLVGATNSPLHF
.	TRBV27	.	TRBJ2-5	TGTGCCAGCAGTTTTGGCGGGCCAGAGACCCAGTACTTC	CASSFGGPETQYF
.	TRBV6-5	.	TRBJ2-2	TGTGCCAGCAGTCGAGCACAGACAACCGGGGAGCTGTTTTTT	CASSRAQTTGELFF
TRBD2	TRBV7-8	.	TRBJ2-3	TGTGCCAGCAAGACTAGCGGGGGGATCACAGATACGCAGTATTTT	CASKTSGGITDTQYF
TRBD2	TRBV6-1	.	TRBJ2-3	TGTGCCAGCAGTGAAACTGCGGGGGGTCCCACAGATACGCAGTATTTT	CASSETAGGPTDTQYF
.	TRBV29-1	.	TRBJ2-1	TGCAGCGTTGCCAGGGCCACCAATGAGCAGTTCTTC	CSVARATNEQFF
.	TRBV14	.	TRBJ2-3	TGTGCCAGCAGCCAAGATTTCGGGATTACGCAGTATTTT	CASSQDFGITQYF
.	TRBV21-1	.	TRBJ1-5	TGTGCCAGCAGCAAAGACAGGGGGCGAGAGGGCAATCAGCCCCAGCATTTT	CASSKDRGREGNQPQHF
TRBD2	TRBV7-8	.	TRBJ2-3	TGTGCCAGCAGCCCCCCTATACTAGCGGGAGGAGTTTTTAAGTCTGATACGCAGTATTTT	CASSPPILAGGVFKSDTQYF
.	TRBV3-1/TRBV3-2	.	TRBJ2-5	TGTGCCAGCAGCCAAGATGCAGTGGAAGAGACCCAGTACTTC	CASSQDAVEETQYF
.	TRBV3-1/TRBV3-2	.	TRBJ2-7	TGTGCCAGCAGCTCCTACTACGAGCAGTACTTC	CASSSYYEQYF
TRBD2	TRBV24-1	.	TRBJ2-1	TGTGCCACCAGTGATTTGCGGGGGGGCAATGAGCAGTTCTTC	CATSDLRGGNEQFF
.	TRBV7-2	.	TRBJ2-3	TGTGCCAGCAGTACACGATCGGACTACCCTGTATATTTT	CASSTRSDYPVYF
.	TRBV11-2	.	TRBJ2-7	TGTGCCAGCAGCTTAGGTGAGGTGGAGCAGTACTTC	CASSLGEVEQYF
.	TRBV15	.	TRBJ1-6	TGTGCCACCAGCAGGGATGATAGAGACTCTTCACCCCTCCACTTT	CATSRDDRDSSPLHF
.	TRBV21-1	once	TRBJ2-5	TGTGCCGGGCGGAACAGGGCCGACCAAGAGACCCAGTACTTC	CAGRNRADQETQYF
.	TRBV3-1/TRBV3-2	.	TRBJ2-7	TGTGCCAGCACGCAAGCAGGTGGCGAGCAGTACTTC	CASTQAGGEQYF
.	TRBV28	.	TRBJ1-5	TGTGCCAGCAGGACAGTTAATCAGCCCCAGCATTTT	CASRTVNQPQHF
TRBD1	TRBV18	.	TRBJ1-5	TGTGCCAGCTCACCACCGCCAGGGGGGTCGCAGCCCCAGCATTTT	CASSPPPGGSQPQHF
TRBD1	TRBV5-1	few	TRBJ2-2	TGCGCCAGCAGCTTGATAACGACAGGGGCTACCGGGGAGCTGTTTTTT	CASSLITTGATGELFF
.	TRBV12-2	.	TRBJ1-3	TGTGCAAGTCGCTTAGGGACGACGGGAACCGATAACACCATATATTTT	CASRLGTTGTDNTIYF
.	TRBV3-1/TRBV3-2	once	TRBJ2-3	TGTGCCAGCAGCCAAGGGGCCCCCGGAGGGCAGTATTTT	CASSQGAPGGQYF
.	TRBV24-1	.	TRBJ2-5	TGTGCCACCAGTGACCCAACCGCCGGGACAAGGGGCTTGGAGACCCAGTACTTC	CATSDPTAGTRGLETQYF
TRBD1	TRBV19	.	TRBJ1-1	TGTGCCAGTAGTGCCCAACCGACAGGGATTGGAGCTTTCTTT	CASSAQPTGIGAFF
TRBD1	TRBV4-3	.	TRBJ2-1	TGCGCCAGCAGCCAAGACAGGGACAGGCCACCGTACAATGAGCAGTTCTTC	CASSQDRDRPPYNEQFF
.	TRBV19	.	TRBJ1-5	TGTGCCAGTAGCCCTAGGACAGATAGCAATCAGCCCCAGCATTTT	CASSPRTDSNQPQHF
.	TRBV4-1	.	TRBJ1-2	TGCGCCAGCAGCCAAGCTCAGGTCTCTAACTATGGCTACACCTTC	CASSQAQVSNYGYTF
.	TRBV9	.	TRBJ2-7	TGTGCCAGCAGCGTAGATGGGCGCAGAATCTTTTACGAGCAGTACTTC	CASSVDGRRIFYEQYF
TRBD1	TRBV20-1	.	TRBJ1-1	TGCAGTGCCGGCGGACAGGGTGAAGCTTTCTTT	CSAGGQGEAFF
TRBD1	TRBV30	.	TRBJ1-6	TGTGCCTGGAGTGCCGGGACAGGTGGGTCACCCCTCCACTTT	CAWSAGTGGSPLHF
TRBD2	TRBV5-1	.	TRBJ2-1	TGCGCCAGCAGTGCCGGGACTAGCGGTTACAATGAGCAGTTCTTC	CASSAGTSGYNEQFF
.	TRBV11-2	.	TRBJ1-2	TGTGCCAGCAGCCTAGTCCCGGGTTATGGCTACACCTTC	CASSLVPGYGYTF
.	TRBV12-3/TRBV12-4	.	TRBJ1-3	TGTGCCAGCAGCTACAGCTCTGGAAACACCATATATTTT	CASSYSSGNTIYF
.	TRBV28	.	TRBJ1-4	TGTGCCAGTATCCAAGGGGCGACGAATGAAAAACTGTTTTTT	CASIQGATNEKLFF
.	TRBV29-1	.	TRBJ2-5	TGCAGCGCCTCCTTCGTCCGCCAAGAGACCCAGTACTTC	CSASFVRQETQYF
.	TRBV30	once	TRBJ2-3	TGTGCCTGGAGTGATCAGAAATGGGATACGCAGTATTTT	CAWSDQKWDTQYF
TRBD2	TRBV5-5	.	TRBJ2-7	TGTGCCAGCAGCACCAACCTAGCGGGAGTTTCCGAGCAGTACTTC	CASSTNLAGVSEQYF
TRBD1	TRBV5-1	.	TRBJ2-5	TGCGCCAGCAGTGACAGGGGCTTGGAGACCCAGTACTTC	CASSDRGLETQYF
.	TRBV12-3/TRBV12-4	.	TRBJ1-5	TGTGCCAGCAGTCAGACAAGCGGGCAGCCCCAGCATTTT	CASSQTSGQPQHF
TRBD2	TRBV6-5	.	TRBJ2-2	TGTGCCAGCAGCCTCGCGGGGGGGAGGGCCGGGGAGCTGTTTTTT	CASSLAGGRAGELFF
TRBD1	TRBV15	.	TRBJ1-3	TGTGCCACCAGCAGAGGGACAGGGGGAAACACCATATATTTT	CATSRGTGGNTIYF